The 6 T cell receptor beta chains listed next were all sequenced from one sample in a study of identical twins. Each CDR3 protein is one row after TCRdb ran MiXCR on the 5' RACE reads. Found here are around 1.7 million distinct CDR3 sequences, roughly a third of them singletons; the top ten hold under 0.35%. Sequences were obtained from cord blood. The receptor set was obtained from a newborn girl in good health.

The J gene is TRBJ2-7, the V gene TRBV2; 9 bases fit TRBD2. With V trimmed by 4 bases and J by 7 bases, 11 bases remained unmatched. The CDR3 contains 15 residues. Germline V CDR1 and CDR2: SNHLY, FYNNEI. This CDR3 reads CASSGGGRALGEQYF. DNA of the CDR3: TGTGCCAGCAGTGGAGGCGGGAGGGCCCTAGGGGAGCAGTACTTC.

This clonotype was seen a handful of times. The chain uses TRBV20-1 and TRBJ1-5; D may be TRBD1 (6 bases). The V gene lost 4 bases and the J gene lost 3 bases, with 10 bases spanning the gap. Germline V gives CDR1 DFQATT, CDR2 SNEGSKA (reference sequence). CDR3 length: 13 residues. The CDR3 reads CSAKGGLNQPQHF. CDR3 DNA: TGCAGTGCTAAGGGGGGCCTCAATCAGCCCCAGCATTTT.

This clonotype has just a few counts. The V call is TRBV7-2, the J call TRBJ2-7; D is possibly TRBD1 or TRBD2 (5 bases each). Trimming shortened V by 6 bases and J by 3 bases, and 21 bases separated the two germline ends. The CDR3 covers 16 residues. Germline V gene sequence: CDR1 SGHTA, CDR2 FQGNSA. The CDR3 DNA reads TGTGCCAGCAGTCACCCTATAGCTGGGGGAAGCTACGAGCAGTACTTC. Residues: CASSHPIAGGSYEQYF.

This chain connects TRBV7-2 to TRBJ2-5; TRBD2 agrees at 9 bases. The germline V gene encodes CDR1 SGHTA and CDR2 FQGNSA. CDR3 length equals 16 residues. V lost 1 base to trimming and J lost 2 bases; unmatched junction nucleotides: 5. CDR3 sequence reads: CASSLGTLAGQETQYF. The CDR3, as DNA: TGTGCCAGCAGCTTAGGTACCCTAGCGGGGCAAGAGACCCAGTACTTC.

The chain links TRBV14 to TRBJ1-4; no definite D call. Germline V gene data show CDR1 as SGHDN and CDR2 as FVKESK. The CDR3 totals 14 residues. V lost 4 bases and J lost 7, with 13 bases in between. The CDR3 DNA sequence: TGTGCCAGCAGCCGACGACGGGCGGGTGAAAAACTGTTTTTT. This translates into CASSRRRAGEKLFF. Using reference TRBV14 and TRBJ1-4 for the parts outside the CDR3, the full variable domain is EAGVTQFPSHSVIEKGQTVTLRCDPISGHDNLYWYRRVMGKEIKFLLHFVKESKQDESGMPNNRFLAERTGGTYSTLKVQPAELEDSGVYFCASSRRRAGEKLFFGSGTQLSVL.

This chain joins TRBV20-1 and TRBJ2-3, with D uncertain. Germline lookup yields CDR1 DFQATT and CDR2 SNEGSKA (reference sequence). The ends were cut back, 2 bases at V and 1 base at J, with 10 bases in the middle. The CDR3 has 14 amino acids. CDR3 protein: CSARREIGTDTQYF. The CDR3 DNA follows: TGCAGTGCTAGAAGGGAAATCGGCACAGATACGCAGTATTTT.